This T cell receptor beta chain was recorded in a study of vaccination effects on CD4 cells after COVID-19. Study at large: Post-vaccine draws lagged the second dose by a median of 72 days.

The CDR3 spans 13 residues. The ends were cut back, 4 bases at V and 13 bases at J, with 14 bases in the middle. Germline V lookup: CDR1 SGHTA, CDR2 FQGNSA. Using viral peptide pools, the ViraFEST assay grew out antigen-specific CD4+ T cells prior to sequencing. The authors isolated CD4+ T cells after around nine days of culture. Of the BNT162b2 and mRNA-1273 vaccines, participants received two doses of one or the other. Nucleocapsid antibodies were negative in the vaccine recipients, who had never had SARS-CoV-2 infection. The culture medium for 1.5 million to 2.5 million PBMC per well included roughly 10 IU/ml IL-2 and around 9.8 ug/ml peptides. Whole-study results and caveats: Marked clonal contraction was seen in infection- and vaccine-induced clones late after vaccination.

For this clone: Its specificity is unknown.

Repertoires were generated with immunoSEQ multiplex PCR, while TCRdb's copy carries only in-frame clones and drops some. This sample has about 38,000 clones; around 80% occur once, and the top ten carry 2%. The V and J genes are TRBV7-2 and TRBJ1-6, with a tentative D call TRBD1 (5 bases). The material sequenced was CD4+ T cells from PBMCs cultured with HCoV-NL63 spike peptides, taken after COVID-19 vaccination. The sequence derives from a human donor who received a COVID-19 vaccine. Some clones in this sample may be carry-over from other donors' samples. The CDR3: CASSSGTFTPLHF. The CDR3 nucleotides are TGTGCCAGCAGCTCCGGGACTTTCACCCCCCTCCACTTT.